The 22 T cell receptor beta chains in this list originate from one sample, sequenced in a study of T-cell memory formation after mild COVID-19. TCRdb used MiXCR to reprocess the 5' RACE reads, holding one entry per CDR3 protein. The profile covers roughly 150,000 distinct CDR3 sequences, with roughly 24% appearing a single time and around 22% taken by the ten largest. Sequencing was carried out using PBMCs or a T cell subset sorted from them (not recorded which). Receptors were obtained from an adult woman who had mild COVID-19 (a few samples of this study predate the infection). Cell type and time point are not known.

This clonotype turned up a few times. The J gene is TRBJ2-5, the V gene TRBV4-3; TRBD1 matches 10 bases. The ends lost 4 bases at V and 0 bases at J; junction bases unmatched: 11. The CDR3 loop spans 18 amino acids. Looked up from germline, CDR1 is LGHNA and CDR2 is YSLEER. The CDR3 loop reads CASSPGTGEFSHQETQYF. The CDR3 DNA sequence: TGCGCCAGCAGCCCGGGGACAGGGGAATTCTCCCACCAAGAGACCCAGTACTTC.

This clonotype has just a few counts. The rearrangement uses TRBV6-5 and TRBJ2-7; no reliable D call. Trimming removed 6 bases from V and 2 bases from J, with 14 bases in between. Germline V gene data show CDR1 as MNHEY and CDR2 as SVGAGI. The CDR3 length is 14 residues. Here the CDR3 reads CASRLNHLTYEQYF. The DNA of the CDR3 is TGTGCCAGCAGGCTTAATCATCTAACCTACGAGCAGTACTTC.

V is TRBV4-1 and J is TRBJ1-5, with D possibly being TRBD1 (6 bases). The ends were cut back, 4 bases at V and 3 bases at J, with 7 bases in the middle. Germline V CDR1 and CDR2: MGHRA, YSYEKL. The CDR3 is 13 residues long. The CDR3: CASSRQDNQPQHF. Written as DNA, the CDR3 is TGCGCCAGCAGCCGACAGGACAATCAGCCCCAGCATTTT.

This clonotype appeared a few times. The CDR3 DNA sequence: TGTGCCAGCAGCCCAGGCGAGGGCTCCTACGAGCAGTACTTC. Its translation is CASSPGEGSYEQYF. This chain connects TRBV7-8 to TRBJ2-7; perhaps TRBD2 as D (5 bases). Germline CDR1 and CDR2: SGHVS and FQNEAQ. Deletions cut 5 bases from V and 0 bases from J, with 11 bases between. The CDR3 loop spans 14 amino acids.

The rearrangement uses TRBV2 and TRBJ1-1; D ambiguous. Germline values: CDR1 SNHLY, CDR2 FYNNEI. Trimming left V 2 bases short and J 0 bases short, with 10 bases between. The CDR3 covers 15 residues. CDR3 region: CASSETDLMNTEAFF. In DNA form, the CDR3 reads TGTGCCAGCAGTGAAACAGACCTAATGAACACTGAAGCTTTCTTT.

The genes are TRBV27 and TRBJ2-5; 15 bases match TRBD2. Losses at the gene ends were 5 bases for V and 5 bases for J; bases not matched to a gene: 6. The length of the CDR3 is 16 residues. The germline CDR1 and CDR2 sequences are MNHEY and SMNVEV (reference sequence). CDR3 sequence reads: CASSGLAGGVVETQYF. DNA for the CDR3: TGTGCCAGCAGTGGACTAGCGGGGGGGGTGGTTGAGACCCAGTACTTC.

The CDR3 DNA reads as TGTGCCAGCAGCTTAGTATTAGCGGGAGGGACCGGGGAGCTGTTTTTT. Translated: CASSLVLAGGTGELFF. V and J are TRBV7-8 and TRBJ2-2; TRBD2 matches 11 bases. In germline, CDR1 is SGHVS, CDR2 FQNEAQ. V was pared by 1 base and J by 5 bases, with 3 bases of the junction left unmatched. The CDR3 sequence is 16 residues long.

This clonotype was observed a few times. This chain links TRBV27 with TRBJ1-5, with 7 bases matching TRBD1. J gave up 3 bases and V 5 bases, and 4 bases lay outside the gene matches. Germline CDR1 is MNHEY and CDR2 is SMNVEV (reference sequence). The CDR3 covers 14 residues. The CDR3: CASSTQGPNQPQHF. The DNA of the CDR3 is TGTGCCAGCAGTACACAGGGGCCCAATCAGCCCCAGCATTTT.

The gene calls are TRBV29-1 and TRBJ2-7; TRBD2 agrees at 11 bases. The V and J ends lost 4 bases and 2 bases, in that order; junction bases with no gene match: 4. Per the germline V gene, CDR1 is SQVTM and CDR2 is ANQGSEA. The CDR3 runs to 14 residues. DNA for the CDR3: TGCAGCGTTGGACTAGCGGGGCGCGCCTACGAGCAGTACTTC. Protein product: CSVGLAGRAYEQYF.

This clonotype was found a few times. V gene TRBV3-1 combines with J gene TRBJ1-6, with TRBD1 as a possible D gene (6 bases). V lost 0 bases to trimming and J lost 7 bases, with 13 bases between them. Germline V lookup: CDR1 LGHDT, CDR2 YNNKEL (reference sequence). This CDR3 has 16 amino acids. CDR3 coding DNA: TGTGCCAGCAGCCAAGAGTCCGGACAGACAAATTCACCCCTCCACTTT. Translating it yields CASSQESGQTNSPLHF.

This chain links TRBV5-4 with TRBJ1-1; D is perhaps TRBD1 (5 bases). Trimming took 4 bases from V and 5 from J, leaving 15 bases between them. This CDR3 has 14 amino acids. CDR1 is SGHNT, CDR2 YYREEE, per germline (reference sequence). For the CDR3, the DNA is TGTGCCAGCAGCGTTCCTCCTGGGGGGACTGAAGCTTTCTTT. Amino acid sequence: CASSVPPGGTEAFF.

This clonotype was detected a few times. The V call is TRBV24-1, the J call TRBJ2-1; tentative D call: TRBD2 (5 bases). In germline, CDR1 is KGHDR, CDR2 SFDVKD. With 3 bases removed from V and 8 bases from J, the gap between germline ends came to 10 bases. This CDR3 spans 13 amino acids. Written as DNA, the CDR3 is TGTGCCACCAGTGATATACTAGTTGATGAGCAGTTCTTC. It is translated as CATSDILVDEQFF.

The rearrangement links TRBV5-1 to TRBJ1-6; 7 bases align to TRBD1. With 2 bases clipped from V and 9 bases from J, the junction kept 5 bases outside the gene matches. The CDR3 runs to 14 residues. Germline CDR1 reads SGHRS; CDR2 reads YFSETQ. The DNA for the CDR3 is TGCGCCAGCAGCTTCCCGGGGGACAGTTCACCCCTCCACTTT. Amino acid sequence: CASSFPGDSSPLHF.

The chain joins TRBV28 to TRBJ1-6, with D uncertain. CDR1 is MDHEN and CDR2 is SYDVKM in the germline V gene. The CDR3 totals 13 residues. The ends were cut back, 5 bases at V and 7 bases at J, with 9 bases in the middle. The CDR3 reads CASSIARNSPLHF. DNA for the CDR3: TGTGCCAGCAGTATTGCCAGAAATTCACCCCTCCACTTT.

This sequence joins TRBV18 and TRBJ2-7, with a weak D call TRBD1 (6 bases). The CDR3 runs to 13 residues. Germline lookup yields CDR1 KGHSH and CDR2 LQKENI. V dropped 0 bases and J dropped 5 bases, with 8 bases sitting between them. The CDR3 bases are TGTGCCAGCTCACCACCCTACAGGGACGAGCAGTACTTC. It codes for CASSPPYRDEQYF.

This clonotype turned up a few times. J is TRBJ2-1 and V is TRBV20-1, with 15 bases identical to TRBD2. After removal of 2 bases from V and 6 bases from J, the junction contained 8 bases not matched to a gene. From germline, CDR1 is DFQATT and CDR2 SNEGSKA (reference sequence). This CDR3 spans 17 amino acids. The CDR3 DNA reads TGCAGTGCTAGACCGGGACTAGCGGGGGGACTGATCAATGAGCAGTTCTTC. It encodes CSARPGLAGGLINEQFF.

This clonotype was counted only a few times. The chain links TRBV11-2 to TRBJ2-7; a possible D gene is TRBD1 (5 bases). V lost 1 base, J lost 0 bases, and 7 bases lay in between. The CDR3 runs 14 residues. Germline-derived CDR1 and CDR2 are SGHAT and FQNNGV. CDR3: CASSLVRGSYEQYF. The CDR3 nucleotides read TGTGCCAGCAGCTTAGTAAGGGGCTCCTACGAGCAGTACTTC.

A few counts support this clonotype. The V call is TRBV4-2, the J call TRBJ2-2, with TRBD2 as a possible D gene (6 bases). Looked up from germline, CDR1 is LGHNA and CDR2 is YNFKEQ. Trimming removed 6 bases from V and 1 base from J, with 12 bases in between. The CDR3 totals 15 residues. The CDR3 bases are TGTGCCAGCAGATGGACTATTGGGAACACCGGGGAGCTGTTTTTT. Translating it yields CASRWTIGNTGELFF.

This clonotype was seen only a few times. The chain joins TRBV7-6 to TRBJ1-6, with D possibly matching TRBD1 (5 bases). The CDR3 covers 15 residues. The V gene lost 1 base and the J gene lost 7 bases, with 11 bases spanning the gap. Germline lookup yields CDR1 SGHVS and CDR2 FNYEAQ. CDR3 sequence reads: CASSLDGTMNSPLHF. In nucleotides, the CDR3 is TGTGCCAGCAGCTTAGATGGGACCATGAATTCACCCCTCCACTTT.

In its sample, this clonotype was seen a few times. DNA of the CDR3: TGCGCCAGCAGCCAAGATTCGTGGGGAGGCGAGACCCAGTACTTC. Residues: CASSQDSWGGETQYF. This chain uses TRBV4-3 with TRBJ2-5; tentatively, D is TRBD2 (6 bases). The CDR3 has 15 amino acids. Trimming took 0 bases from V and 5 from J, leaving 13 bases between them. Germline V gene lookup returns CDR1 LGHNA and CDR2 YSLEER.

The chain is built from TRBV10-2 and TRBJ1-1; TRBD1 aligns across 7 bases. The CDR3 spans 12 residues. J was trimmed by 4 bases and V by 10 bases; bases with no gene match: 6. Per the germline V gene, CDR1 is WSHSY and CDR2 is SAAADI. As DNA, the CDR3 is TGCGCCACCGCTGACAGGGTCACTGAAGCTTTCTTT. Residues: CATADRVTEAFF.

The table lists this clonotype with a few counts. The V gene is TRBV24-1, the J gene TRBJ1-1, with 7 positions matching TRBD1. The CDR3 extends over 16 amino acids. J gave up 3 bases and V 3 bases, and 9 bases lay outside the gene matches. Germline V gene data show CDR1 as KGHDR and CDR2 as SFDVKD. CDR3 in amino acids: CATSDSRQGIHTEAFF. CDR3 in DNA: TGTGCCACCAGTGATAGTAGACAGGGAATACACACTGAAGCTTTCTTT.